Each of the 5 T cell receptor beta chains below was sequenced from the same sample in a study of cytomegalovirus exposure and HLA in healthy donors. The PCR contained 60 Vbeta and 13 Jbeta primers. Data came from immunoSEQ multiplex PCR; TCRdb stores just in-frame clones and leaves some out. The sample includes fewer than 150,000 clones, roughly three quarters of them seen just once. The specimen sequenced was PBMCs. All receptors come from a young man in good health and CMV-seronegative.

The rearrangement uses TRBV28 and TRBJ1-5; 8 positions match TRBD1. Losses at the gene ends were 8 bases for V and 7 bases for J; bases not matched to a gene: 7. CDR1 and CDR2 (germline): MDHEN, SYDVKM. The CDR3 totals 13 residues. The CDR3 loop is CASVTGVSQPQHF. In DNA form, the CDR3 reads TGTGCCAGCGTGACAGGGGTGAGCCAGCCCCAGCATTTT.

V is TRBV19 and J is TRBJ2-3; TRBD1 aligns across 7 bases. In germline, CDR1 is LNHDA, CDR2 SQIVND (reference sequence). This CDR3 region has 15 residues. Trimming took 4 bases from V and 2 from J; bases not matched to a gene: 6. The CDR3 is CASSNRDRTTDTQYF. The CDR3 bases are TGTGCCAGTAGTAACCGGGACAGAACCACAGATACGCAGTATTTT.

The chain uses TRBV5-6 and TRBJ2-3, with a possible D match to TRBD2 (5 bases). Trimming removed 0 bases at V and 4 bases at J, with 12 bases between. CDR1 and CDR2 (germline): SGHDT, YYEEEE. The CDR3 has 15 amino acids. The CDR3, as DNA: TGTGCCAGCAGCTTGGTGTCGGGGTCTGCAGATACGCAGTATTTT. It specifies CASSLVSGSADTQYF.

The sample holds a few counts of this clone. CDR3 in DNA: TGTGCCAGCAGCGCCCGACAGGGAGTCAATGAAAAACTGTTTTTT. Its protein product is CASSARQGVNEKLFF. This sequence joins TRBV13 and TRBJ1-4, with 7 bases matching TRBD1. V gave up 5 bases and J gave up 5 bases; unmatched junction bases: 8. The CDR3 is 15 amino acids. Germline CDR1 reads PRHDT; CDR2 reads FYEKMQ (reference sequence).

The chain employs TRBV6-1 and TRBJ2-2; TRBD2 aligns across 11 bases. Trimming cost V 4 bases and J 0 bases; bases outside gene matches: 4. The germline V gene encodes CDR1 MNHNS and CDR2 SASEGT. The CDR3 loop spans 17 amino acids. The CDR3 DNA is TGTGCCAGCAGTGCGGGACTAGCGGCCACGAACACCGGGGAGCTGTTTTTT. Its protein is CASSAGLAATNTGELFF.